One sample yielded the 9 T cell receptor beta chains listed below, sequenced in a study of T cell responses to AZD1222 COVID-19 vaccine. Sequenced by immunoSEQ multiplex PCR; TCRdb stores in-frame clones only, minus some. The sample consists of around 160,000 clones, roughly nine tenths of them appearing once. The specimen comprised peripheral blood, sampled on day 0 of AZD1222 vaccination. These receptors were collected from an adult in good health.

This chain connects TRBV12-5 to TRBJ1-6; 9 bases are a match to TRBD1. J lost 8 bases, V lost 4 bases, and 0 bases had no gene match. Germline V CDR1 and CDR2: LGHNT, FRNRAP. The CDR3 extends over 13 amino acids. The DNA of the CDR3 is TGTGCTAGTGGTTGGACAGGGGATTCACCCCTCCACTTT. This encodes CASGWTGDSPLHF.

The chain joins TRBV19 to TRBJ2-2, with D possibly TRBD2 on 5 matching bases. The V gene lost 3 bases and the J gene lost 6 bases, with 11 bases spanning the gap. CDR1 and CDR2 (germline): LNHDA, SQIVND (reference sequence). CDR3 length: 14 amino acids. The CDR3 region has the DNA TGTGCCAGTAGTATCGTGCCCGGGGCCGGGGAGCTGTTTTTT. This gives the protein CASSIVPGAGELFF.

V usage is TRBV4-1 and J usage is TRBJ2-5; TRBD2 aligns across 10 bases. Per the germline V gene, CDR1 is MGHRA and CDR2 is YSYEKL. The V and J ends lost 5 bases and 5 bases, in that order; junction bases with no gene match: 20. The CDR3 is 19 amino acids. The CDR3 sequence is CASSTPPGLAGAELETQYF. The CDR3 region has the DNA TGCGCCAGCAGCACCCCTCCGGGGCTAGCGGGAGCGGAGCTGGAGACCCAGTACTTC.

The rearrangement uses TRBV19 and TRBJ1-1; a possible D gene is TRBD1 (5 bases). The CDR3 runs to 16 residues. Between the trimmed V and J ends, which lost 4 bases and 1 base, there was a span of 16 bases. CDR1 LNHDA and CDR2 SQIVND come from the germline V gene (reference sequence). The CDR3 DNA is TGTGCCAGTAGTAGATCCGGGGCCAGCGCGAACACTGAAGCTTTCTTT. Translating gives CASSRSGASANTEAFF.

This chain uses TRBV7-8 with TRBJ2-2; tentative D call: TRBD1 (6 bases). Germline lookup yields CDR1 SGHVS and CDR2 FQNEAQ. V lost 5 bases, J lost 2 bases, and 9 bases lay in between. The CDR3 contains 14 residues. The CDR3 nucleotides are TGTGCCAGCAGCGTACAGGGAAACACCGGGGAGCTGTTTTTT. It encodes CASSVQGNTGELFF. Full variable domain (remainder filled in from reference TRBV7-8 and TRBJ2-2): GAGVSQSPRYKVAKRGQDVALRCDPISGHVSLFWYQQALGQGPEFLTYFQNEAQLDKSGLPSDRFFAERPEGSVSTLKIQRTQQEDSAVYLCASSVQGNTGELFFGEGSRLTVL.

The chain couples TRBV6-5 to TRBJ1-5; tentative D call: TRBD1 (5 bases). The germline V gene has CDR1 MNHEY and CDR2 SVGAGI. The CDR3 loop spans 13 amino acids. Trimming took off 2 bases at V and 9 bases at J, with 11 bases between the two ends. CDR3 sequence: CASSYDSYSPQHF. CDR3 in DNA: TGTGCCAGCAGTTACGACAGCTACTCGCCCCAGCATTTT.

V gene TRBV28 combines with J gene TRBJ1-2; D gene uncertain. The ends were cut back, 2 bases at V and 8 bases at J, with 12 bases in the middle. The CDR3 consists of 13 residues. Germline CDR1 and CDR2: MDHEN and SYDVKM. The DNA for the CDR3 is TGTGCCAGCAGTTTAGAAATCATGCGGGGCTACACCTTC. This codes for CASSLEIMRGYTF.

This clone has more than one count but fewer than ten. The chain uses TRBV5-6 and TRBJ1-6; TRBD1 is a possible D gene (5 bases). This CDR3 contains 12 residues. V shed 3 bases and J shed 11 bases, with 9 bases lying between them. CDR1 SGHDT and CDR2 YYEEEE come from the germline V gene. This CDR3 is CASSSLGAPLHF. In nucleotides, the CDR3 is TGTGCCAGCAGCTCATTAGGGGCACCCCTCCACTTT.

J is TRBJ1-1 and V is TRBV19; D ambiguous. Looked up from germline, CDR1 is LNHDA and CDR2 is SQIVND (reference sequence). The CDR3 runs to 11 residues. Deletions cut 8 bases from V and 9 bases from J, with 13 bases between. The CDR3 reads CASSTLYKAFF. For the CDR3, the DNA is TGTGCCAGTTCCACCCTATACAAAGCTTTCTTT.